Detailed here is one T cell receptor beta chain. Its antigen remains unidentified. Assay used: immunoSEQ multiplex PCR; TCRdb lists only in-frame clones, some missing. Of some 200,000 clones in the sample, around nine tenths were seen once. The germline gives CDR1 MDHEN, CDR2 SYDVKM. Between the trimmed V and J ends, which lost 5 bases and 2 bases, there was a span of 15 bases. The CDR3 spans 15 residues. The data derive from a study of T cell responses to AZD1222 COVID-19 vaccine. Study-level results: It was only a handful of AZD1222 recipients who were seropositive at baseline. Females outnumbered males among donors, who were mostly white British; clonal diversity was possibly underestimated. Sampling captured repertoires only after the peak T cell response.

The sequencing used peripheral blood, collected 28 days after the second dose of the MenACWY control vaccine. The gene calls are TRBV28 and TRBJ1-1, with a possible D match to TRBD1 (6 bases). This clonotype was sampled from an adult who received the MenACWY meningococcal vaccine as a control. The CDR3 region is CASSPPQGRNTEAFF. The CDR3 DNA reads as TGTGCCAGCAGTCCCCCGCAGGGGCGAAACACTGAAGCTTTCTTT.